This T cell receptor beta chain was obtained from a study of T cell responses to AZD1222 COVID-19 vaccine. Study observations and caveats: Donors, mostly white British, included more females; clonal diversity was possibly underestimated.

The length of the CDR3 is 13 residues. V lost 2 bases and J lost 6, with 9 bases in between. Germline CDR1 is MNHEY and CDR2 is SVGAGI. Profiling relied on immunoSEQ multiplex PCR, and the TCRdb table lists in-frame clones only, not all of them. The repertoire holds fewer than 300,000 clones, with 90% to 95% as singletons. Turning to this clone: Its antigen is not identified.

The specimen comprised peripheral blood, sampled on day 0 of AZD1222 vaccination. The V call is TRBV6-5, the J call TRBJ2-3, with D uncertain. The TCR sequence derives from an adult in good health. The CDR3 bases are TGTGCCAGCAGTTACGCTACCGGGGATACGCAGTATTTT. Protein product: CASSYATGDTQYF.